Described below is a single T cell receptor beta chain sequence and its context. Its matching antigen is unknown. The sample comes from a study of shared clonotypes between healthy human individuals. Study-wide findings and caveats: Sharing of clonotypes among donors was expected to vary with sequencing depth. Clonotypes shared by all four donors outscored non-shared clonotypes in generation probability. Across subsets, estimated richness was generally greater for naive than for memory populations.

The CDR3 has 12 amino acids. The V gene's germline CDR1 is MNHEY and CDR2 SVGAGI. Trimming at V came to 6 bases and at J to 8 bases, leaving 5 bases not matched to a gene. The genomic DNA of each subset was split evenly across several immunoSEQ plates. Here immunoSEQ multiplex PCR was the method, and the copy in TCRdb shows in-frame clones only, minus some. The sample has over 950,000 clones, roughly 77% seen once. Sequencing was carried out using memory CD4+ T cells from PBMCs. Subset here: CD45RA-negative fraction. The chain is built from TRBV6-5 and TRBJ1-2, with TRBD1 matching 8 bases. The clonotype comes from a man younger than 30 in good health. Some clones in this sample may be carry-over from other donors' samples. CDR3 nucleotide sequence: TGTGCCAGCAGGACAAACAGGGGGGGCTACACCTTC. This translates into CASRTNRGGYTF.